Described below is a single T cell receptor (beta chain) sequence and its context. Its antigen remains unknown. Generated by immunoSEQ multiplex PCR, the TCRdb table keeps only in-frame clones and is missing some. The table lists approximately 2,000,000 clones, 93% of them singletons. This sample is part of a study of shared clonotypes between healthy human individuals. Study conclusions and caveats: Clonotypes which were not shared had lower generation probabilities than clonotypes that all four donors shared. Several donors shared approximately 5% of their naive CD4 clonotypes.

Naive CD8 cells were CD45RO-negative, positively selected for CCR7, excluding terminally differentiated effector memory CD45RA+ cells. The receptor was isolated from a man between 18 and 29 years old in good health. Some clones in this sample may be carry-over from other donors' samples. Specimen: naive CD8+ T cells from PBMCs.

CDR3 residues: CASSLGRAGLNSYEQYF. The CDR3 nucleotides read TGTGCCAGCAGCTTGGGAAGGGCGGGCTTAAACTCCTACGAGCAGTACTTC. This chain joins TRBV5-4 and TRBJ2-7, with a possible D match to TRBD2 (5 bases). The CDR3 is 17 amino acids. The germline V gene has CDR1 SGHNT and CDR2 YYREEE (reference sequence). V was cut by 0 bases and J by 0 bases, with 16 bases left in between. Full variable domain (rest looked up from reference TRBV5-4 and TRBJ2-7): ETGVTQSPTHLIKTRGQQVTLRCSSQSGHNTVSWYQQALGQGPQFIFQYYREEENGRGNFPPRFSGLQFPNYSSELNVNALELDDSALYLCASSLGRAGLNSYEQYFGPGTRLTVT.